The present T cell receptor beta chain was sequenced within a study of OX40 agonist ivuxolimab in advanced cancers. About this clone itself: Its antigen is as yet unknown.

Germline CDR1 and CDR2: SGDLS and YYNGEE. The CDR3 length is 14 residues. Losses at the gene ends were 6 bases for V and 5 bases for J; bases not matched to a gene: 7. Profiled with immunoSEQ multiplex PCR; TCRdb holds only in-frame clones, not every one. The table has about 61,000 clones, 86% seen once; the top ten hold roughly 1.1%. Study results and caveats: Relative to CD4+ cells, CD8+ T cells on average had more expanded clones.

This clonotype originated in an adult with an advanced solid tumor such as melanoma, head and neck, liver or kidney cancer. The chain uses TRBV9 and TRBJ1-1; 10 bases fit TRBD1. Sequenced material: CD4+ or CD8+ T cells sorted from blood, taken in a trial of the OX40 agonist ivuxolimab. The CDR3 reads CASTTGGAGTEAFF. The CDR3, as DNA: TGTGCCAGCACGACAGGGGGCGCGGGGACTGAAGCTTTCTTT.